This is a list of T cell receptor beta chains from one sample in a study of T-cell memory formation after mild COVID-19. TCRdb redid the calling of the 5' RACE reads with MiXCR, one entry per CDR3 protein. Of some 46,000 distinct CDR3 sequences detected, around 6.6% appear once; the ten largest clones hold 0.79%. Sequenced: PBMCs or a T cell subset sorted from them (not recorded which). The source of these receptors is an adult who had mild COVID-19 (a few samples of this study predate the infection). Cell type and time point are not known. The CDR3 runs from the conserved cysteine through the conserved F or W. The D gene is left open where the match is weak. Rows may omit the clone size; those that give it use once, few, many or a size class.

clone size: many
CDR3 length: 16
V gene: TRBV9
D gene: TRBD2
J gene: TRBJ2-3
CDR3 DNA: TGTGCCAGCAGCGTAGATAGCGGGGGTACCTTGGATACGCAGTATTTT
CDR3 protein: CASSVDSGGTLDTQYF

clone size: many
CDR3 length: 13
V gene: TRBV12-3/TRBV12-4
D gene: .
J gene: TRBJ2-5
CDR3 DNA: TGTGCCAGCAGAGGGCACGGGGCGGAGACCCAGTACTTC
CDR3 protein: CASRGHGAETQYF

clone size: many
CDR3 length: 17
V gene: TRBV15
D gene: TRBD1
J gene: TRBJ2-3
CDR3 DNA: TGTGCCACCAGCGGTCTGACAGGGGGCGAATTAACAGATACGCAGTATTTT
CDR3 protein: CATSGLTGGELTDTQYF

clone size: few
CDR3 length: 14
V gene: TRBV6-1
D gene: .
J gene: TRBJ2-2
CDR3 DNA: TGTGCCAGCGGTACAGGGACGAACACCGGGGAGCTGTTTTTT
CDR3 protein: CASGTGTNTGELFF

clone size: .
CDR3 length: 16
V gene: TRBV19
D gene: TRBD1
J gene: TRBJ1-1
CDR3 DNA: TGTGCCAGTAGTATCCTACGGACAGGGGGCAAAACTGAAGCTTTCTTT
CDR3 protein: CASSILRTGGKTEAFF

clone size: .
CDR3 length: 18
V gene: TRBV6-5
D gene: .
J gene: TRBJ1-3
CDR3 DNA: TGTGCCAGCAGTTACTCGGTCATCCGGGACATCCGAGGAAACACCATATATTTT
CDR3 protein: CASSYSVIRDIRGNTIYF

clone size: few
CDR3 length: 14
V gene: TRBV11-2
D gene: .
J gene: TRBJ2-7
CDR3 DNA: TGTGCCAGCAGCTTAGGGGGTACAGGCTACGAGCAGTACTTC
CDR3 protein: CASSLGGTGYEQYF

clone size: many
CDR3 length: 16
V gene: TRBV14
D gene: TRBD1
J gene: TRBJ2-1
CDR3 DNA: TGTGCCAGCAGCCAGATGGGCCCGGGACAGTCTTCCGAGCAGTTCTTC
CDR3 protein: CASSQMGPGQSSEQFF

clone size: .
CDR3 length: 16
V gene: TRBV6-1
D gene: .
J gene: TRBJ2-3
CDR3 DNA: TGTGCCAGCAGTGAACCCCCCGAGGGGCAAGGAGATACGCAGTATTTT
CDR3 protein: CASSEPPEGQGDTQYF

clone size: .
CDR3 length: 14
V gene: TRBV5-5
D gene: TRBD1
J gene: TRBJ2-7
CDR3 DNA: TGTGCCAGCAGCTTGGCGTGGACAGGGATCGAGCAGTACTTC
CDR3 protein: CASSLAWTGIEQYF

clone size: many
CDR3 length: 17
V gene: TRBV5-1
D gene: TRBD2
J gene: TRBJ2-3
CDR3 DNA: TGCGCCAGCAGGGATAGTACTAGCGGGATAGGCACAGATACGCAGTATTTT
CDR3 protein: CASRDSTSGIGTDTQYF

clone size: .
CDR3 length: 18
V gene: TRBV6-2/TRBV6-3
D gene: TRBD2
J gene: TRBJ2-7
CDR3 DNA: TGTGCCAGCAGTTACGCGCCAACAGTTTATAGCGGGTCCTACGAGCAGTACTTC
CDR3 protein: CASSYAPTVYSGSYEQYF

clone size: few
CDR3 length: 14
V gene: TRBV20-1
D gene: TRBD1
J gene: TRBJ1-2
CDR3 DNA: TGCAGTGCTATGGACAGGGGTTTGAGCTATGGCTACACCTTC
CDR3 protein: CSAMDRGLSYGYTF

clone size: many
CDR3 length: 15
V gene: TRBV5-1
D gene: TRBD1
J gene: TRBJ1-2
CDR3 DNA: TGCGCCAGCAGACAGGGGGCCGGAGCTAACTATGGCTACACCTTC
CDR3 protein: CASRQGAGANYGYTF

clone size: many
CDR3 length: 16
V gene: TRBV5-1
D gene: TRBD1
J gene: TRBJ1-1
CDR3 DNA: TGCGCCAGCAGCTCGGGGGACAGGAGCCCGAACACTGAAGCTTTCTTT
CDR3 protein: CASSSGDRSPNTEAFF

clone size: few
CDR3 length: 9
V gene: TRBV29-1
D gene: .
J gene: TRBJ1-1
CDR3 DNA: TGCAAAGGGCGGACTGAAGCTTTCTTT
CDR3 protein: CKGRTEAFF